This is a list of T cell receptor beta chains from one sample in a study of blood T cell repertoires in COVID-19. Here immunoSEQ multiplex PCR was the method, and the copy in TCRdb shows in-frame clones only, minus some. The sample has about 64,000 clones; approximately 90% are singletons. Sequencing used peripheral blood. These receptors were collected from a human donor in a cohort sampled during active COVID-19. CDR3s leave out the opening cysteine and the closing phenylalanine or tryptophan. Fields, in order: CDR3 length, clone size, V gene, CDR3 protein. The size of a clone is reported for some rows only, either as once, few or many, or as a class for expanded clones.

12 | - | TRBV3-1/TRBV3-2 | ASSRMTGANEQY
15 | - | TRBV28 | ASSGIRTGGGDYGYT
14 | - | TRBV25-1 | ASSGSRSGNTDTQY
14 | - | TRBV5-1 | ASSPSGRARGNEQF
10 | once | TRBV2 | ASSDDRTEAF
13 | - | TRBV23-1 | ASSQSGRENQPQH
12 | - | TRBV2 | ASGLAANTGELF
13 | - | TRBV6-5 | ASSHGHPRNQPQH
15 | - | TRBV24-1 | ATSDQGLAGVAGELF
13 | - | TRBV28 | AGIVGQPSYNEQF
11 | - | TRBV12-5 | ASGLGSTGELF
15 | - | TRBV6-6 | ASSPNRSRQGGYGYT
12 | - | TRBV4-2 | ASSRDSSSYEQY
10 | - | TRBV29-1 | SVRGSSYEQY
12 | few | TRBV5-4 | ASSSGGSYNEQF
15 | - | TRBV6-1 | ASSDIRGLLGNQPQH
9 | - | TRBV25-1 | ASSESGPQY
10 | - | TRBV3-1/TRBV3-2 | ASRQRSYEQY
9 | - | TRBV7-2 | ASSLTYEQY
14 | - | TRBV9 | ASRVLPRDRNEKLF
14 | - | TRBV5-4 | ASSANRGQGTDTQY
13 | - | TRBV5-4 | ASSPGVGDTGELF
13 | - | TRBV18 | ASSPNKGIGNTIY
10 | - | TRBV10-1 | ASSAGGETQY
13 | - | TRBV4-1 | ASSHPGQGANEQF
15 | - | TRBV3-1/TRBV3-2 | ASSQDGGGQGEGEQF
10 | - | TRBV7-9 | ASSRDSSEQF
15 | - | TRBV6-8 | ASSYWDRRTNTGELF
12 | - | TRBV5-4 | ASSFRVGTMKQY
11 | - | TRBV19 | ASRGDTYNEQF
12 | - | TRBV27 | ASSLVPSNNEQF
13 | - | TRBV18 | ASSPGTSGLNEQF
13 | - | TRBV15 | ATSSLSLGNQPQH
11 | once | TRBV14 | ASSQVLAGEQF
12 | once | TRBV5-1 | ASSLSHGADTQY
13 | - | TRBV27 | ASSFRTGAAYGYT
12 | - | TRBV28 | ASSNQGGRGTQY
15 | - | TRBV5-4 | ASSLGGTPLSTDTQY
12 | - | TRBV7-9 | ASSLTGATYEQY
14 | - | TRBV27 | ASSPGVGRSSYEQY
11 | - | TRBV19 | ASRITGGTEAF
17 | - | TRBV28 | ASSKPGDPGTPSHYGYT
15 | once | TRBV7-2 | ASSLRRTQGTKNIQY
16 | - | TRBV5-1 | ASSLVPSGSQRTDTQY